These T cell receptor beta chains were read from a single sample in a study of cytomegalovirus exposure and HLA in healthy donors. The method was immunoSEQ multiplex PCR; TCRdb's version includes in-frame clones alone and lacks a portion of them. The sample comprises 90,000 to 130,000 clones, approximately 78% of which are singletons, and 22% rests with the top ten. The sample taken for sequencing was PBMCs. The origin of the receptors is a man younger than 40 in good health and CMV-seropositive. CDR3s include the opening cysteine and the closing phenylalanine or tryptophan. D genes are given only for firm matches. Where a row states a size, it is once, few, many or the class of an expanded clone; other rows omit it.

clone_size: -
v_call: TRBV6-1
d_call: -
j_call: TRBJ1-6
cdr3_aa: CASSASRVIFSLHF
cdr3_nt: TGTGCCAGCAGCGCTAGTCGGGTCATCTTTTCCCTCCACTTT

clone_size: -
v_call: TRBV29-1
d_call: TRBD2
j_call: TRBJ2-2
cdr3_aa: CSVEGGSAGELFF
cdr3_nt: TGCAGCGTTGAGGGCGGGAGCGCCGGGGAGCTGTTTTTT

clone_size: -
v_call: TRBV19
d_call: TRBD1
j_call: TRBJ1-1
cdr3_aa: CASSKDRGGTEAFF
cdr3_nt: TGTGCCAGTAGTAAGGACAGGGGTGGCACTGAAGCTTTCTTT

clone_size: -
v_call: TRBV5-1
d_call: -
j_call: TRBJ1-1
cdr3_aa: CASSLGSYPEGTEAFF
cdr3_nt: TGCGCCAGCAGCTTGGGCAGCTACCCTGAGGGAACTGAAGCTTTCTTT

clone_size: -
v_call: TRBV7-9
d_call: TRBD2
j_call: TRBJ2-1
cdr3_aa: CASSWGSGGGAVDEQFF
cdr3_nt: TGTGCCAGCAGCTGGGGCTCGGGCGGGGGGGCAGTGGATGAGCAGTTCTTC

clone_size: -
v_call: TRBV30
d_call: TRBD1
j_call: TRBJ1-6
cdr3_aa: CAWGQGLSSPLHF
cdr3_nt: TGTGCCTGGGGACAGGGCCTGTCTTCACCCCTCCACTTT

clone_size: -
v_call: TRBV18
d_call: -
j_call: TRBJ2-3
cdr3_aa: CASSAVGLSTTDTQYF
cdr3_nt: TGTGCCAGCTCCGCAGTGGGACTTTCAACAACGGATACGCAGTATTTT

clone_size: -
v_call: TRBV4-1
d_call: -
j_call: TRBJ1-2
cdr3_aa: CASSQVIGGKHYGYTF
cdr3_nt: TGCGCCAGCAGCCAAGTTATCGGAGGGAAGCACTATGGCTACACCTTC

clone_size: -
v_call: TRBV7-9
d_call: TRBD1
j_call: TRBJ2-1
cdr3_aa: CASSVGQGIYNEQFF
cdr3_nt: TGTGCCAGCAGCGTCGGACAGGGTATCTACAATGAGCAGTTCTTC

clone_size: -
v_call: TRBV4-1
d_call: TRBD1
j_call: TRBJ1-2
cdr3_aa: CASSQGTGNYGYTF
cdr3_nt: TGCGCCAGCAGCCAAGGGACAGGGAACTATGGCTACACCTTC

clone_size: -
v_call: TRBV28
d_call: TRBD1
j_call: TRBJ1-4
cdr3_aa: CASIGGTNEKLFF
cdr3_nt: TGTGCCAGCATAGGGGGCACTAATGAAAAACTGTTTTTT

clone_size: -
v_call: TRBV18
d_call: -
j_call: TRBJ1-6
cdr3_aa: CASSQGTFSPLHF
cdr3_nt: TGTGCCAGCTCCCAGGGGACCTTTTCACCCCTCCACTTT

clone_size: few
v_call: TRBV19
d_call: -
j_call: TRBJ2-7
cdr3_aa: CASTNRTSSYEQYF
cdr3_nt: TGTGCCAGCACGAACAGGACGAGCTCCTACGAGCAGTACTTC

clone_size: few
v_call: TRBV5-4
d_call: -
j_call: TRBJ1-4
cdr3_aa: CASSLGQSREKLFF
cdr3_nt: TGTGCCAGCAGCTTGGGGCAGTCTCGCGAAAAACTGTTTTTT

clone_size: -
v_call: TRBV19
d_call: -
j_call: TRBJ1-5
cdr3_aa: CASSSVQGSQHF
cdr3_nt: TGTGCCAGTAGTAGTGTTCAGGGGTCCCAGCATTTT

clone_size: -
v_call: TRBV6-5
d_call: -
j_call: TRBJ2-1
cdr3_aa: CASRSFSYNEQFF
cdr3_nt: TGTGCCAGCAGGTCTTTTTCCTACAATGAGCAGTTCTTC

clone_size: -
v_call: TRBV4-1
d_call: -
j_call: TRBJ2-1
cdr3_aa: CASSQANNPRDRNNEQFF
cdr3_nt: TGCGCCAGCAGCCAAGCCAACAACCCGCGGGACAGAAACAATGAGCAGTTCTTC

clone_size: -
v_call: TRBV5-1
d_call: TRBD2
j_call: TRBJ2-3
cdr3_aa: CASKRSGRGTDTQYF
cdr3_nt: TGCGCCAGTAAACGAAGCGGGAGGGGCACAGATACGCAGTATTTT

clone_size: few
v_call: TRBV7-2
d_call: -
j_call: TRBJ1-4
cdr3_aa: CASSLQATNEKLFF
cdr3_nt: TGTGCCAGCAGCCTACAGGCAACTAATGAAAAACTGTTTTTT

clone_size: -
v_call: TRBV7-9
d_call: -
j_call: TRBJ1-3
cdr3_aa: CASSLPRQGNTIYF
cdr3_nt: TGTGCCAGCAGCTTACCCAGACAGGGAAACACCATATATTTT

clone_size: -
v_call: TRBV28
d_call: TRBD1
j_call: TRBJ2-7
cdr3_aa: CASSLSGQGFYEQYF
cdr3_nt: TGTGCCAGCAGTTTATCGGGACAGGGGTTCTACGAGCAGTACTTC

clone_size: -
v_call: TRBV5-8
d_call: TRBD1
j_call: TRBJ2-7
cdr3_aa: CASIAGTGSYEQYF
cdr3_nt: TGTGCCAGCATTGCCGGGACAGGGTCCTACGAGCAGTACTTC

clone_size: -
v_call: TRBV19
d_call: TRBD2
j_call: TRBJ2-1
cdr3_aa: CASSMGLYNEQFF
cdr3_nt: TGTGCCAGTAGTATGGGACTATACAATGAGCAGTTCTTC

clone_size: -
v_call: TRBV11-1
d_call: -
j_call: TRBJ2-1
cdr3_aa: CASSLAFTMGARSNEQFF
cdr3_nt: TGTGCCAGCAGCTTAGCCTTTACCATGGGGGCTAGGTCCAATGAGCAGTTCTTC

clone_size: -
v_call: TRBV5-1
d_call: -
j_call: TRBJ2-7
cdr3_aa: CASSLGQGDEQYF
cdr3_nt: TGCGCCAGCAGCTTGGGGCAGGGTGACGAGCAGTACTTC

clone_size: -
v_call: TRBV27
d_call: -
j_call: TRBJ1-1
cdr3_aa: CASSPQGDTEAFF
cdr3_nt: TGTGCCAGCAGTCCACAGGGAGACACTGAAGCTTTCTTT

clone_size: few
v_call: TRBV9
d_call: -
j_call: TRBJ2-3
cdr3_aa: CASSPRGAVGDTQYF
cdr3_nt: TGTGCCAGCAGCCCCCGGGGGGCCGTTGGAGATACGCAGTATTTT

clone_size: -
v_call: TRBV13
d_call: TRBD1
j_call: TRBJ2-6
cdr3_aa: CASSAFTGGLSGANVLTF
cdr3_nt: TGTGCCAGCAGCGCTTTCACAGGGGGTTTGTCTGGGGCCAACGTCCTGACTTTC

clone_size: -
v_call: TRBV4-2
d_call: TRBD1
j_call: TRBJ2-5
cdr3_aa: CASSQGQGETQYF
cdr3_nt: TGTGCCAGCAGCCAAGGACAGGGAGAGACCCAGTACTTC

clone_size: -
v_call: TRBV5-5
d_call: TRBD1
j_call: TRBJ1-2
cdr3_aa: CASSFRDRGSYGYTF
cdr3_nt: TGTGCCAGCAGCTTTCGGGACAGGGGTTCCTATGGCTACACCTTC

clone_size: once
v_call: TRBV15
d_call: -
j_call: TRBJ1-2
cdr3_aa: CATSRDTRLQGIKLLPNYGYTF
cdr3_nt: TGTGCCACCAGCAGAGATACACGCTTGCAGGGGATAAAGTTGTTACCTAACTATGGCTACACCTTC

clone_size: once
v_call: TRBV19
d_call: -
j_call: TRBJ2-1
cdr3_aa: CASSIKRAYNEQFF
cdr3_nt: TGTGCCAGTAGTATTAAGCGGGCGTACAATGAGCAGTTCTTC

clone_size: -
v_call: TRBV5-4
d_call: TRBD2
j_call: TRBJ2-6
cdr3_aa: CASSPGTSGGLYGANVLTF
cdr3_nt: TGTGCCAGCAGCCCCGGGACTAGCGGGGGGTTGTATGGGGCCAACGTCCTGACTTTC

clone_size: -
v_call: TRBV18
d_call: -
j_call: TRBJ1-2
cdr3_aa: CASSPSSRGLNYGYTF
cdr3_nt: TGTGCCAGCTCACCATCATCAAGGGGACTGAACTATGGCTACACCTTC

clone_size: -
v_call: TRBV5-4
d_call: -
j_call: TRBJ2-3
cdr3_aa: CASSPETTDTQYF
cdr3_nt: TGTGCCAGCAGCCCGGAGACCACAGATACGCAGTATTTT

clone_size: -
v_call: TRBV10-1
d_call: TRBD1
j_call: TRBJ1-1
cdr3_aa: CASSRTGGDPGEAFF
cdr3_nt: TGCGCCAGCAGTAGGACAGGGGGCGATCCGGGTGAAGCTTTCTTT

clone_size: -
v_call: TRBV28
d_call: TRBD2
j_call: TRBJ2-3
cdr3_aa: CASSSRTGGGQHTQYF
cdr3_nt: TGTGCCAGCAGTTCTCGGACGGGGGGGGGTCAACATACGCAGTATTTT

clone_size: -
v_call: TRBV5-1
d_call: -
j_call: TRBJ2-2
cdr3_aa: CASSPRTQAPELFF
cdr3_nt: TGCGCCAGCAGCCCCCGAACCCAAGCCCCGGAGCTGTTTTTT

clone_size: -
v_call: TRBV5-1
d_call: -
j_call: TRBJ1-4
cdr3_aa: CASSLGAGDEKLFF
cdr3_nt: TGCGCCAGCAGCTTGGGGGCAGGGGACGAAAAACTGTTTTTT

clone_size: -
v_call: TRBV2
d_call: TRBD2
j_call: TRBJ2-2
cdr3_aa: CASRLERGSNTGELFF
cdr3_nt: TGTGCCAGCAGACTCGAGCGGGGGTCGAACACCGGGGAGCTGTTTTTT

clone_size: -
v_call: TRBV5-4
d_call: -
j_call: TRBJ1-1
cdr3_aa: CASSLTTSLNTEAFF
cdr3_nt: TGTGCCAGCAGCTTAACAACTAGCCTGAACACTGAAGCTTTCTTT

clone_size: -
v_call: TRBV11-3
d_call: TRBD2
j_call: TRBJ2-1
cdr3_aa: CASSLGDYLNRRPSYNEQFF
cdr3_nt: TGTGCCAGCAGCTTGGGGGACTACCTTAATCGTCGGCCCTCCTACAATGAGCAGTTCTTC

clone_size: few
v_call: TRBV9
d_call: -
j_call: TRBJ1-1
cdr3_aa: CASSSGAGGGMNTEAFF
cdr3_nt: TGTGCCAGCAGTTCGGGGGCGGGGGGCGGGATGAACACTGAAGCTTTCTTT

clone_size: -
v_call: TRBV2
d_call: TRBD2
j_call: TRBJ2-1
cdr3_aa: CASRGGEQFF
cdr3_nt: TGTGCCAGCAGGGGGGGGGAGCAGTTCTTC

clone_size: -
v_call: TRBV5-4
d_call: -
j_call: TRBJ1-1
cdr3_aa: CASSHSGVGEAFF
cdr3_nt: TGTGCCAGCAGCCACTCAGGGGTGGGGGAAGCTTTCTTT

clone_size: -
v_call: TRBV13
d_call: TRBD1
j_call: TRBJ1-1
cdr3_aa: CASSGHRGDGTEAFF
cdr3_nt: TGTGCCAGCAGCGGACACAGGGGAGATGGGACTGAAGCTTTCTTT